A selection of T cell receptor beta chains follows, all from one sample in a study of CD8 T cells in ankylosing spondylitis. MiXCR was run by TCRdb on the 5' RACE reads, yielding one entry per CDR3 protein. The data show 250,000 to 300,000 distinct CDR3 sequences, with around 19% seen just once and less than 9% held by the top ten. The sample consisted of blood, either unsorted or a sorted T cell fraction (not recorded which). These receptor sequences come from a male donor with ankylosing spondylitis or in good health (not recorded which). CDR3s include the opening cysteine and the closing phenylalanine or tryptophan.

TRBV20-1	TRBJ1-2	CSARASQGGGYTF
TRBV3-1	TRBJ2-3	CASSLREGTDTQYF
TRBV7-3	TRBJ1-1	CASSLRPSTEAFF
TRBV24-1	TRBJ1-4	CATSGPGTGASEKLFF
TRBV4-2	TRBJ1-2	CASSQDRTGRFYGYTF
TRBV18	TRBJ1-2	CASSKTADNYGYTF
TRBV6-1	TRBJ2-3	CASSDGLRGQGVAAFTDTQYF
TRBV20-1	TRBJ1-6	CSASPIGVGNSPLHF
TRBV15	TRBJ2-2	CATSRPTGISTGELFF
TRBV20-1	TRBJ1-2	CSGPGTGGYGYTF
TRBV10-2	TRBJ1-1	CASSEGPIGAFF
TRBV27	TRBJ2-2	CASSFLSGELFF
TRBV5-1	TRBJ1-1	CASSEGQSNTEAFF
TRBV15	TRBJ1-4	CATSRVGQSNEKLFF
TRBV3-1	TRBJ2-1	CASSQGLAGEEQFF
TRBV3-1	TRBJ2-1	CASSQVDQQFF
TRBV4-2	TRBJ2-3	CASSQKGLVGDTQYF
TRBV20-1	TRBJ2-1	CSASYRSSYNEQFF
TRBV20-1	TRBJ1-2	CSGMNYGYTF
TRBV28	TRBJ1-1	CASRQGTEAFF
TRBV28	TRBJ2-2	CASSLWAATTGELFF
TRBV27	TRBJ2-6	CASGPPGRTSGANVLTF
TRBV29-1	TRBJ2-2	CSVTGTSVSTGELFF